A single sample gave rise to the 17 T cell receptor beta chains below, sequenced in a study of blood T cell repertoires in COVID-19. The table came from immunoSEQ multiplex PCR; TCRdb's copy has only in-frame clones and leaves some out. The sample yields 200,000 to 300,000 clones, around 87% seen once. Sequenced input: peripheral blood. All receptors come from a woman aged 55-69 years with COVID-19, enrolled during active disease.

The rearrangement uses TRBV30 and TRBJ1-2, with D perhaps matching TRBD1 (5 bases). Trimming took off 0 bases at V and 5 bases at J, with 7 bases between the two ends. CDR1 is GTSNPN and CDR2 is SVGIG in the germline V gene (reference sequence). This CDR3 contains 12 residues. The CDR3 loop reads CAWSVAGYGYTF. DNA for the CDR3: TGTGCCTGGAGTGTGGCAGGGTATGGCTACACCTTC.

The rearrangement uses TRBV7-9 and TRBJ1-5; 10 bases line up with TRBD1. The CDR3 has 17 amino acids. In germline, CDR1 is SEHNR, CDR2 FQNEAQ (reference sequence). The V segment lost 2 bases and the J segment 7 bases; nucleotides outside the gene matches: 11. This CDR3 reads CASSLFDGTGAPQPQHF. The DNA for the CDR3 is TGTGCCAGCAGCTTATTCGACGGGACAGGGGCCCCGCAGCCCCAGCATTTT.

The gene calls are TRBV19 and TRBJ1-2; possibly TRBD1 for D (5 bases). Germline CDR1 LNHDA, CDR2 SQIVND (reference sequence). Trimming pared 3 bases from V and 8 bases from J, leaving 13 bases between. CDR3 length: 13 residues. The CDR3 loop is CASSIAAGKGYTF. CDR3 bases: TGTGCCAGTAGTATTGCCGCAGGGAAGGGCTACACCTTC.

This clone was counted a single time. This chain connects TRBV5-1 to TRBJ1-1, with D possibly being TRBD1 (6 bases). CDR3 length equals 14 residues. The germline V gene encodes CDR1 SGHRS and CDR2 YFSETQ. V lost 5 bases and J 2 bases, leaving 13 bases between the germline ends. CDR3 bases: TGCGCCAGCAGGGCCCGACAGGTTAACACTGAAGCTTTCTTT. This gives the protein CASRARQVNTEAFF.

The rearrangement links TRBV19 to TRBJ1-4; possibly TRBD1 for D (5 bases). CDR1 is LNHDA, CDR2 SQIVND, per germline (reference sequence). The CDR3 loop spans 15 amino acids. V gave up 3 bases and J gave up 7 bases, with 15 bases separating them. CDR3 nucleotide sequence: TGTGCCAGTAGTATGCTCCAGGACATGGGTGAAAAACTGTTTTTT. The encoded protein is CASSMLQDMGEKLFF.

V usage is TRBV9 and J usage is TRBJ1-6; D not certain. Looked up from germline, CDR1 is SGDLS and CDR2 is YYNGEE. Trimming shortened V by 3 bases and J by 3 bases, and 7 bases separated the two germline ends. The CDR3 consists of 14 residues. CDR3 residues: CASSARIYNSPLHF. As DNA, the CDR3 is TGTGCCAGCAGCGCCAGGATCTATAATTCACCCCTCCACTTT. Together with reference TRBV9 and TRBJ1-6, the CDR3 gives the full variable domain: DSGVTQTPKHLITATGQRVTLRCSPRSGDLSVYWYQQSLDQGLQFLIQYYNGEERAKGNILERFSAQQFPDLHSELNLSSLELGDSALYFCASSARIYNSPLHFGNGTRLTVT.

The CDR3 is CASSLGLAPYEQYF. In DNA form, the CDR3 reads TGTGCCAGCAGTTTGGGCCTAGCCCCCTACGAGCAGTACTTC. The chain combines TRBV6-5 with TRBJ2-7; D is possibly TRBD2 (5 bases). The V end was cut by 4 bases, the J end by 2 bases, with 12 bases between. Germline-derived CDR1 and CDR2 are MNHEY and SVGAGI. The CDR3 is 14 amino acids.

The chain recombines TRBV6-4 with TRBJ2-7; 9 positions agree with TRBD1. J was trimmed by 6 bases and V by 5 bases; bases with no gene match: 5. Per germline, CDR1 MRHNA and CDR2 SNTAGT. The CDR3 runs to 13 residues. The CDR3 DNA follows: TGTGCCAGCAGTATGGACAGGGGAGGCGAGCAGTACTTC. It is translated as CASSMDRGGEQYF.

The V and J genes are TRBV6-5 and TRBJ2-7; possible D gene TRBD2, 5 bases. V lost 5 bases and J lost 0, with 14 bases in between. From germline, CDR1 is MNHEY and CDR2 SVGAGI. The CDR3 contains 15 residues. The CDR3 loop is CASSNPGWSSYEQYF. CDR3 coding DNA: TGTGCCAGCAGTAATCCGGGGTGGAGCTCCTACGAGCAGTACTTC.

This clone has a handful of counts. The chain recombines TRBV25-1 with TRBJ2-7; 9 nucleotides match TRBD1. The CDR3 extends over 15 amino acids. The ends lost 3 bases at V and 2 bases at J; junction bases unmatched: 5. CDR1 MGHDK and CDR2 SYGVNS come from the germline V gene. CDR3 nucleotide sequence: TGTGCCAGCAGTGACCCCGGGGACAGGGCCTACGAGCAGTACTTC. Its translation: CASSDPGDRAYEQYF.

This clone was counted a few times. J is TRBJ2-2 and V is TRBV5-1, with D possibly TRBD1 on 6 matching bases. The V gene lost 4 bases and the J gene lost 1 base, with 11 bases spanning the gap. The germline V gene has CDR1 SGHRS and CDR2 YFSETQ. CDR3 length: 15 amino acids. The CDR3 coding sequence is TGCGCCAGCAGCCCCCGGACAGAGAACACCGGGGAGCTGTTTTTT. Amino acids: CASSPRTENTGELFF.

CDR3 sequence: CASSLPGLGNTGELFF. In DNA, the CDR3 is TGTGCCAGCAGTTTACCAGGTCTGGGGAACACCGGGGAGCTGTTTTTT. The V call is TRBV28, the J call TRBJ2-2; no definite D call. Trimming took off 2 bases at V and 1 base at J, with 11 bases between the two ends. This CDR3 has 16 amino acids. Per germline, CDR1 MDHEN and CDR2 SYDVKM. The complete variable domain, with remaining parts taken from reference TRBV28 and TRBJ2-2, reads DVKVTQSSRYLVKRTGEKVFLECVQDMDHENMFWYRQDPGLGLRLIYFSYDVKMKEKGDIPEGYSVSREKKERFSLILESASTNQTSMYLCASSLPGLGNTGELFFGEGSRLTVL.

This rearrangement joins TRBV7-9 to TRBJ2-1, with D perhaps TRBD2 (6 bases). The V gene's germline CDR1 is SEHNR and CDR2 FQNEAQ (reference sequence). V shed 1 base and J shed 0 bases, with 10 bases lying between them. This CDR3 region has 16 residues. The CDR3 coding sequence is TGTGCCAGCAGCTTAGGGGGCGGGACCTCCTACAATGAGCAGTTCTTC. Its translation is CASSLGGGTSYNEQFF.

V is TRBV5-6 and J is TRBJ1-2; the match to TRBD1 covers 7 bases. The CDR3 sequence is 14 residues long. The V gene end was trimmed by 4 bases and the J gene end by 4 bases; junction bases not matched to a gene: 7. The germline V gene has CDR1 SGHDT and CDR2 YYEEEE. This CDR3 reads CASSSRDRSYGYTF. The CDR3 DNA follows: TGTGCCAGCAGCAGTCGGGACAGATCCTATGGCTACACCTTC.

This clone was detected only a few times. This chain joins TRBV28 and TRBJ2-1, with 9 bases aligning to TRBD2. Trimming removed 3 bases from V and 6 bases from J; junction bases left unmatched: 9. Germline V gives CDR1 MDHEN, CDR2 SYDVKM. CDR3 size: 16 residues. The CDR3 coding sequence is TGTGCCAGCAGTTTGGGAAGCGGGAGGCCCACCAATGAGCAGTTCTTC. Amino acid sequence: CASSLGSGRPTNEQFF.

The rearrangement links TRBV19 to TRBJ2-2; 9 bases align to TRBD2. CDR1 is LNHDA, CDR2 SQIVND, per germline (reference sequence). This CDR3 is built from 16 residues. The J segment lost 3 bases and the V segment lost 3 bases, leaving 5 bases of the junction unmatched. The CDR3 DNA reads TGTGCCAGTAGTATCGTAGCGGGAGTCGACACCGGGGAGCTGTTTTTT. It encodes CASSIVAGVDTGELFF.

The gene calls are TRBV5-4 and TRBJ2-7; 7 nucleotides align to TRBD2. Looked up from germline, CDR1 is SGHNT and CDR2 is YYREEE (reference sequence). There are 14 residues in the CDR3. V was clipped by 5 bases and J by 4 bases; unmatched bases: 9. CDR3 residues: CASRQAGSLYEQYF. CDR3 nucleotide sequence: TGTGCCAGCAGACAAGCGGGATCATTATACGAGCAGTACTTC.